This entry is about one T cell receptor beta chain. Only a few counts were recorded for this clonotype. It has no known antigen specificity. Base qualities are not at hand, and no much larger clone is one base apart. This record comes from a study of response to subunit inactivated influenza vaccine (dated by TCRdb to the late 2010s). In terms of the full investigation: Deep quantitative T cell receptor repertoire profiling was used in the study to track responses to a trivalent subunit inactivated influenza vaccine. Overall study outcomes, separate from this receptor: The authors proposed that each seasonal influenza vaccination may bring in only a limited number of new T cells.

The germline V gene (reference sequence) yields LGHDT for CDR1 and YNNKEL for CDR2. Cut back by 4 bases and 5 bases, the V and J ends lie 11 bases apart. CDR3 length: 13 amino acids, cysteine to phenylalanine. Solely the CDR3 DNA is kept, with 39 bases framed from the first base. Library construction relied on RT-PCR. The sample was run on an Illumina HiSeq 2500. Using fastp at Q25 and MiXCR, TCRdb reprocessed the public reads and kept productive beta chains. One record per CDR3 amino acid sequence lists the most common genes and DNA. In this sample the table shows roughly 500,000 distinct CDR3 sequences, 25% of which occur a single time. The ten largest clones take up about 1.9% of the sample.

The sequence joins TRBV3-1 to TRBJ1-2, and possibly TRBD1, on 6 matching bases. The receptor comes from a man aged 45 to 65 who received an inactivated influenza vaccine. Donor details come from another sample of the same person, matched by shared clones. Sequencing was performed on CD4+ T cells sorted from PBMCs, taken around 5 days after vaccination. The bases are TGTGCCAGCAGCCCACAGGGCCCTTATGGCTACACCTTC. This translates into CASSPQGPYGYTF.